These 22 T cell receptor beta chains were all obtained from the same sample, sequenced in a study of shared clonotypes between healthy human individuals. Sequencing was performed with immunoSEQ multiplex PCR; in TCRdb, only in-frame clones are kept and a portion is missing. Of under 750,000 clones in the sample, over 60% are singletons; the top ten hold less than 2%. Sequencing was carried out using memory CD4+ T cells sorted from blood. Subset described: CD45RA-negative fraction. These receptors all come from a young woman in good health.

As to this clone: The same CDR3 can be traced to other DNA sequences in this sample. V usage is TRBV4-2 and J usage is TRBJ1-5; weak D call: TRBD1 (6 bases). CDR1 is LGHNA and CDR2 is YNFKEQ in the germline V gene. The V and J ends lost 0 bases and 0 bases respectively, with 9 bases between them. The CDR3 has 16 residues. DNA for the CDR3: TGTGCCAGCAGCCAAGAACAGGGCGGTAGCAATCAGCCCCAGCATTTT. Protein sequence: CASSQEQGGSNQPQHF.

J is TRBJ2-7 and V is TRBV28; the D gene is possibly TRBD2 (7 bases). The CDR3 consists of 14 residues. Germline CDR1 is MDHEN and CDR2 is SYDVKM. Trimming removed 5 bases from V and 2 bases from J, with 13 bases in between. CDR3 sequence: CASSNGGGPYEQYF. CDR3 DNA sequence: TGTGCCAGCAGTAATGGGGGGGGGCCCTACGAGCAGTACTTC. Filled out from reference TRBV28 and TRBJ2-7, the complete variable domain reads DVKVTQSSRYLVKRTGEKVFLECVQDMDHENMFWYRQDPGLGLRLIYFSYDVKMKEKGDIPEGYSVSREKKERFSLILESASTNQTSMYLCASSNGGGPYEQYFGPGTRLTVT.

Written as DNA, the CDR3 is TGTGCCAGCAGCCCACAAGGGGTTGGAGATCAGCCCCAGCATTTT. This gives the protein CASSPQGVGDQPQHF. The chain links TRBV21-1 to TRBJ1-5; the D call of TRBD1 is as the table states it, not checked on the DNA. TRBV21-1 is termed a pseudogene. The CDR3 has 15 residues.

This chain joins TRBV2 and TRBJ1-4, with TRBD1 matching over 11 bases. Looked up from germline, CDR1 is SNHLY and CDR2 is FYNNEI. The CDR3 loop spans 15 amino acids. V was clipped by 7 bases and J by 7 bases; unmatched bases: 8. The CDR3 DNA reads TGTGCCAGCAAGGACAGGGGGCGCCTACCTGAAAAACTGTTTTTT. This encodes CASKDRGRLPEKLFF.

About this clone: This sample includes further DNA sequences coding for the same CDR3. The chain couples TRBV7-9 to TRBJ2-7, with TRBD1 matching 8 bases. Germline values: CDR1 SEHNR, CDR2 FQNEAQ (reference sequence). With V trimmed by 6 bases and J by 0 bases, 4 bases remained unmatched. The CDR3 totals 14 residues. CDR3 nucleotide sequence: TGTGCCAGCAGGCAACAGGGGGACTCCTACGAGCAGTACTTC. Translating gives CASRQQGDSYEQYF. Complete variable domain (other parts from reference TRBV7-9 and TRBJ2-7): DTGVSQNPRHKITKRGQNVTFRCDPISEHNRLYWYRQTLGQGPEFLTYFQNEAQLEKSRLLSDRFSAERPKGSFSTLEIQRTEQGDSAMYLCASRQQGDSYEQYFGPGTRLTVT.

The gene calls are TRBV18 and TRBJ2-1; TRBD1 agrees at 11 bases. CDR3 length: 16 amino acids. V lost 3 bases to trimming and J lost 8 bases; unmatched junction nucleotides: 9. Germline V CDR1 and CDR2: KGHSH, LQKENI. In DNA form, the CDR3 reads TGTGCCAGCTCACCTATCCGGGACAGGGGGGTGGATGAGCAGTTCTTC. It specifies CASSPIRDRGVDEQFF.

This clone was observed a few times. The chain is built from TRBV11-2 and TRBJ2-3, with unresolved D. The germline CDR1 and CDR2 sequences are SGHAT and FQNNGV. The length of the CDR3 is 13 residues. V shed 8 bases and J shed 0 bases, with 9 bases lying between them. In DNA, the CDR3 is TGTGCCAGCGCCCGTCCGAGCACAGATACGCAGTATTTT. It encodes CASARPSTDTQYF.

This chain links TRBV10-3 with TRBJ1-1; D perhaps matches TRBD1 (5 bases). Germline-derived CDR1 and CDR2 are ENHRY and SYGVKD. CDR3 length: 16 amino acids. Trimming took off 6 bases at V and 0 bases at J, with 17 bases between the two ends. This CDR3 is CAIRGLDKSLNTEAFF. In DNA, the CDR3 is TGTGCCATCAGGGGTCTGGACAAGAGCTTGAACACTGAAGCTTTCTTT.

The chain carries TRBV6-5 and TRBJ2-7, with 7 nucleotides matching TRBD1. The trim removed 10 bases at V and 1 base at J, leaving 7 bases unmatched. Germline assignment: CDR1 MNHEY and CDR2 SVGAGI. The CDR3 has 13 amino acids. In nucleotides, the CDR3 is TGTGCCACCCAAGGGGGCTTATCCTACGAGCAGTACTTC. Translation: CATQGGLSYEQYF.

This clone was seen ten or more times. The junction differs from germline at one of its ends, possibly a read error. The genes are TRBV10-3 and TRBJ1-3; D might be TRBD1 (5 bases). This CDR3 contains 16 residues. The V gene's germline CDR1 is ENHRY and CDR2 SYGVKD. This CDR3 is CAISDTGRTIGSTIYF. CDR3 coding DNA: TGTGCCATCAGTGACACCGGGAGGACAATAGGAAGCACCATATATTTT.

This clone came up once. The chain has TRBV5-6 and TRBJ2-7; D ambiguous. Germline values: CDR1 SGHDT, CDR2 YYEEEE. Trimming took 0 bases from V and 3 from J, leaving 7 bases between them. The CDR3 extends over 13 amino acids. CDR3 residues: CASSLGLVYEQYF. Here the CDR3 DNA reads TGTGCCAGCAGCTTGGGACTGGTCTACGAGCAGTACTTC.

This chain joins TRBV5-1 and TRBJ1-4; D remains ambiguous. The length of the CDR3 is 14 residues. Trimming cost V 4 bases and J 5 bases, with 12 bases left between them. CDR1 SGHRS and CDR2 YFSETQ come from the germline V gene. CDR3 protein: CASSRRGMNEKLFF. CDR3 sequence (DNA): TGCGCCAGCAGCCGACGTGGGATGAATGAAAAACTGTTTTTT. Full variable domain (outside the CDR3, taken from reference TRBV5-1 and TRBJ1-4): KAGVTQTPRYLIKTRGQQVTLSCSPISGHRSVSWYQQTPGQGLQFLFEYFSETQRNKGNFPGRFSGRQFSNSRSEMNVSTLELGDSALYLCASSRRGMNEKLFFGSGTQLSVL.

As DNA, the CDR3 is TGTGCCAGCAGCTCCTCGGGAACTGAAGCTTTCTTT. Protein product: CASSSSGTEAFF. The gene calls are TRBV5-4 and TRBJ1-1; D is undetermined. With 3 bases removed from V and 5 bases from J, the gap between germline ends came to 8 bases. The CDR3 has 12 amino acids. Germline CDR1 and CDR2: SGHNT and YYREEE (reference sequence).

The V gene is TRBV6-5, the J gene TRBJ2-7; possible D gene TRBD1, 6 bases. V lost 2 bases and J lost 2, with 13 bases in between. This CDR3 spans 15 amino acids. From germline, CDR1 is MNHEY and CDR2 SVGAGI. CDR3 bases: TGTGCCAGCAGTTACCTTAAGACAGGACCCTACGAGCAGTACTTC. The encoded protein is CASSYLKTGPYEQYF.

This clone turned up a few times. Here the CDR3 DNA reads TGTGCCAGCAGAGTAGCGGGGGACTACAATGAGCAGTTCTTC. This translates into CASRVAGDYNEQFF. The rearrangement joins TRBV28 to TRBJ2-1; 9 nucleotides match TRBD2. Germline assignment: CDR1 MDHEN and CDR2 SYDVKM. This CDR3 is built from 14 residues. Trimming at V came to 6 bases and at J to 3 bases, leaving 3 bases not matched to a gene.

V usage is TRBV30 and J usage is TRBJ2-1, with 12 positions matching TRBD2. The CDR3 is 15 residues long. The V segment lost 0 bases and the J segment 11 bases; nucleotides outside the gene matches: 8. CDR1 GTSNPN and CDR2 SVGIG come from the germline V gene (reference sequence). CDR3 DNA sequence: TGTGCCTGGAGTGTAGCGGGACTAGCGGGCGGGCAGCAGTTCTTC. Translating gives CAWSVAGLAGGQQFF.

This chain uses TRBV28 with TRBJ1-5; the D is unclear. Germline loops: CDR1 MDHEN, CDR2 SYDVKM. This CDR3 is built from 12 residues. V was trimmed by 6 bases and J by 6 bases, leaving 9 bases between them. The CDR3 sequence: CASRPLSQPQHF. For the CDR3, the DNA is TGTGCCAGCAGACCTCTTAGTCAGCCCCAGCATTTT.

This chain links TRBV5-4 with TRBJ2-7; TRBD1 agrees at 9 bases. Per germline, CDR1 SGHNT and CDR2 YYREEE (reference sequence). The CDR3 contains 16 residues. Trimming at V came to 5 bases and at J to 2 bases, leaving 11 bases not matched to a gene. The CDR3 here is CASSFSLGTGTYEQYF. In DNA, the CDR3 is TGTGCCAGCAGTTTCTCATTAGGGACAGGGACCTACGAGCAGTACTTC.

The rearrangement joins TRBV30 to TRBJ2-6; D uncertain. This CDR3 is 16 amino acids long. V dropped 0 bases and J dropped 0 bases, with 9 bases sitting between them. The germline V gene encodes CDR1 GTSNPN and CDR2 SVGIG (reference sequence). The CDR3 protein is CAWSVWSYSGANVLTF. As DNA, the CDR3 is TGTGCCTGGAGTGTATGGAGTTACTCTGGGGCCAACGTCCTGACTTTC.

This clone has just a few counts. This rearrangement joins TRBV7-6 to TRBJ1-2, with D hard to call. The CDR3 spans 14 residues. Per germline, CDR1 SGHVS and CDR2 FNYEAQ. V lost 5 bases and J lost 5, with 15 bases in between. The CDR3 reads CASSPTHETYGYTF. In DNA, the CDR3 is TGTGCCAGCAGCCCCACGCACGAGACTTATGGCTACACCTTC.

The V gene is TRBV15, the J gene TRBJ2-7; D call uncertain. Germline V gene sequence: CDR1 LNHNV, CDR2 YYDKDF (reference sequence). This CDR3 region has 13 residues. Trimming removed 0 bases from V and 5 bases from J, with 8 bases in between. CDR3 in amino acids: CATSRDVVDEQYF. The CDR3 DNA reads as TGTGCCACCAGCAGAGACGTCGTGGACGAGCAGTACTTC.

The genes are TRBV5-1 and TRBJ2-3; 8 bases match TRBD2. Germline lookup yields CDR1 SGHRS and CDR2 YFSETQ. Trimming cost V 6 bases and J 6 bases; bases outside gene matches: 15. The CDR3 sequence is 16 residues long. The CDR3 coding sequence is TGCGCCAGCAATCCAGCGGGAGACCGAAACATCGATACGCAGTATTTT. It encodes CASNPAGDRNIDTQYF. Looking up the rest from reference TRBV5-1 and TRBJ2-3 gives the full variable domain: KAGVTQTPRYLIKTRGQQVTLSCSPISGHRSVSWYQQTPGQGLQFLFEYFSETQRNKGNFPGRFSGRQFSNSRSEMNVSTLELGDSALYLCASNPAGDRNIDTQYFGPGTRLTVL.